The clone carrying this TCR beta chain was counted between two and nine times. Its antigen remains unidentified. This sample was included in a study of vaccination effects on CD4 cells after COVID-19. For the study at large: Post-vaccine specimens were collected at a median of 72 days following the second dose.

Study-wide results and limits: Clones arising from infection and from vaccination showed marked clonal contraction late after vaccination.

This table comes from immunoSEQ multiplex PCR, and its TCRdb copy is limited to in-frame clones, with some not included. The sample consists of tens of thousands of clones, approximately 71% of them appearing once. Before any sequencing was done, the ViraFEST assay used viral peptide pools to expand antigen-specific CD4+ T cells. Between days 9 and 11 of culture, CD4+ T cells were separated out. BNT162b2 vaccine or mRNA-1273 vaccine was given to participants in two doses. Vaccine recipients lacked prior SARS-CoV-2 infection and had negative nucleocapsid antibodies. Days 3 and 7 were when half the medium was replaced with IL-2 medium. Germline CDR1 SNHLY, CDR2 FYNNEI. The length of the CDR3 is 13 residues. V shed 2 bases and J shed 1 base, with 6 bases lying between them.

This clonotype originated in a human donor who received a COVID-19 vaccine. This chain links TRBV2 with TRBJ2-7; D not certain. The sequencing used CD4+ T cells from PBMCs cultured with HCoV-NL63 spike peptides, collected after COVID-19 vaccination. CDR3 bases: TGTGCCAGCAGTGAACCCTTTTCCTACGAGCAGTACTTC. This codes for CASSEPFSYEQYF.